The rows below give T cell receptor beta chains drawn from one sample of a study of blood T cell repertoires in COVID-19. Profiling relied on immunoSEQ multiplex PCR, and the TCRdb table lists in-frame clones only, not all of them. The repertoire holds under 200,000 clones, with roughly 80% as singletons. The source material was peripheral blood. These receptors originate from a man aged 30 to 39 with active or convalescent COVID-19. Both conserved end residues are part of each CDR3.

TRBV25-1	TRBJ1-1	CASSAEGGGTEAFF
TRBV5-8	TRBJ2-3	CASSSSTDTQYF
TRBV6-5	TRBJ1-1	CASRRQEMNTEAFF
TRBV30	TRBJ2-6	CAWSVSASGANVLTF
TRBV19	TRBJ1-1	CASSITGSTAEAFF
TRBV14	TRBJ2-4	CASSRERVSLNIQYF
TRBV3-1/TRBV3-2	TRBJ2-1	CASSTTGSGSVYNEQFF
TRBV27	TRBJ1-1	CASSFGTRDTEAFF
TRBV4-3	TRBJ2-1	CASSQDQIAGGLDEQFF
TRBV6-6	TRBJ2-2	CASRKQVEPGELFF
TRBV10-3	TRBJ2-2	CAISDKEAGGPGELFF
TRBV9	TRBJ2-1	CASSVAAGPSSYNEQFF
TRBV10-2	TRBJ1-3	CASSEGRLGNTIYF
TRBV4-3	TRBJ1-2	CASSQIGGDGYTF
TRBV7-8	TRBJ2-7	CASGTRDFYEQYF
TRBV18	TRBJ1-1	CASSPLQDLNTEAFF
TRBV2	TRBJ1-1	CASMEQGADTEAFF
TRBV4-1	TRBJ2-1	CASSPHRGLAGNYNEQFF
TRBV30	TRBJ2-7	CAWSDLRGYEQYF
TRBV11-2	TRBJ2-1	CASSPTYGGRYNEQFF
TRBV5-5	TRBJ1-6	CASSRIRQGSSPLHF
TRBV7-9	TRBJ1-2	CASSSPTELIRGYTF
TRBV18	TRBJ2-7	CASSRGQGVDEQYF
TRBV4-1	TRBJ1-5	CASSQGEGKKWPQHF
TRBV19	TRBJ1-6	CASGVREKTPLHF
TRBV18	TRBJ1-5	CASSGEGLSNQPQHF
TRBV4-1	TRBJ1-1	CASSQGDRENTEAFF
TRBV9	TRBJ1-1	CASSGEDQGAGTEAFF
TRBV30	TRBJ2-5	CAWTPGGHRGGQETQYF
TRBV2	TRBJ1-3	CASSWTGGKNTIYF
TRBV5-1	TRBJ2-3	CASRAGTVSTDTQYF
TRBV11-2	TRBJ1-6	CASSLERGHSPLHF
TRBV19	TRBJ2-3	CASSSPTRGVTQYF
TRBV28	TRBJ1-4	CASSSPPKGANEKLFF
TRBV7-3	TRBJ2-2	CASSLNPAGELFF
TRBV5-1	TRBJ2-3	CASSLAPRGLSDTQYF
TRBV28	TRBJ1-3	CASTFGGSGNTIYF
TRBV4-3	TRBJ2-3	CASSQDNLRDTQYF
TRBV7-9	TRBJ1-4	CASSLRDIQLFF
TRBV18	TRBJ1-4	CASSPGTGNEKLFF
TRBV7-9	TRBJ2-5	CASSPAGETQYF
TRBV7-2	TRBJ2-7	CASSLVGGVSSYEQYF
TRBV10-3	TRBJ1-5	CAISESRGQPQHF
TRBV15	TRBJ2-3	CATSGGPLTDTQYF
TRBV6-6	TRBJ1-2	CASSYPGQGSYGYTF
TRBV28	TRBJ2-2	CASSTAQTAGWWGELFF
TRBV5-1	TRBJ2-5	CASSLNMGGVQETQYF